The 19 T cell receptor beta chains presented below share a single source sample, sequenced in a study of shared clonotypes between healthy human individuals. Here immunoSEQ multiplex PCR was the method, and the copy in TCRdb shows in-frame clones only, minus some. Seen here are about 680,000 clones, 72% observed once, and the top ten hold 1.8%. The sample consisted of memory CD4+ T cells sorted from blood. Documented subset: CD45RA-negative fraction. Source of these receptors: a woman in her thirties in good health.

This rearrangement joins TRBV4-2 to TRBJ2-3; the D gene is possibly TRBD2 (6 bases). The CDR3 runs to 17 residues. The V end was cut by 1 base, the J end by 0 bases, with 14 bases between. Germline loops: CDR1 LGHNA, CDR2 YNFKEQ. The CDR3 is CASSQVTASASTDTQYF. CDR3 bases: TGTGCCAGCAGCCAAGTGACGGCTAGCGCTAGCACAGATACGCAGTATTTT.

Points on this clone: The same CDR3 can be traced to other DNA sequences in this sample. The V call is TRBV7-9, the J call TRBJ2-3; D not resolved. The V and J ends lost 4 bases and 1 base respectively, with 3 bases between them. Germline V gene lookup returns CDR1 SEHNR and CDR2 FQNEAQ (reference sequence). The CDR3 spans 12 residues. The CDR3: CASSSGTDTQYF. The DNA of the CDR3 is TGTGCCAGCAGCTCGGGCACAGATACGCAGTATTTT.

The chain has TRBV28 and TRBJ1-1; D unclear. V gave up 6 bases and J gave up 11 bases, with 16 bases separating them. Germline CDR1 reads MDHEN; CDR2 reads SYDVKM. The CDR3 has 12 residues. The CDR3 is CASRLTGGEAFF. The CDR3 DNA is TGTGCCAGCAGACTAACGGGAGGAGAGGCTTTCTTT. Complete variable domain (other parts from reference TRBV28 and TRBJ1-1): DVKVTQSSRYLVKRTGEKVFLECVQDMDHENMFWYRQDPGLGLRLIYFSYDVKMKEKGDIPEGYSVSREKKERFSLILESASTNQTSMYLCASRLTGGEAFFGQGTRLTVV.

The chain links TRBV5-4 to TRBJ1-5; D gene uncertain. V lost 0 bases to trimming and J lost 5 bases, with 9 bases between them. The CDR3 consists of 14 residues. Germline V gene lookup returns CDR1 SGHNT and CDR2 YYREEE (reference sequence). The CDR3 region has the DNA TGTGCCAGCAGCTTGGGAGGCAGTTATCAGCCCCAGCATTTT. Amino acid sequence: CASSLGGSYQPQHF.

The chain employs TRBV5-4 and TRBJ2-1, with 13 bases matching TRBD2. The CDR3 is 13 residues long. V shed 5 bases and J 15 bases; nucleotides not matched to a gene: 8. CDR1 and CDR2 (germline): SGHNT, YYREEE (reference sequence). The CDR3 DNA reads TGTGCCAGCAGACTAGCGGGGGGGAAGGGTCGGTTCTTC. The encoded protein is CASRLAGGKGRFF.

This chain's CDR3 is CSVKGWTGDETQYF. The CDR3 DNA reads TGCAGCGTTAAGGGATGGACAGGGGATGAGACCCAGTACTTC. J is TRBJ2-5 and V is TRBV29-1; 9 bases match TRBD1. CDR1 is SQVTM and CDR2 is ANQGSEA in the germline V gene. V trimming: 5 bases; J trimming: 5 bases; junction bases outside the gene matches: 9. CDR3 size: 14 residues. Looking up the rest from reference TRBV29-1 and TRBJ2-5 gives the full variable domain: SAVISQKPSRDICQRGTSLTIQCQVDSQVTMMFWYRQQPGQSLTLIATANQGSEATYESGFVIDKFPISRPNLTFSTLTVSNMSPEDSSIYLCSVKGWTGDETQYFGPGTRLLVL.

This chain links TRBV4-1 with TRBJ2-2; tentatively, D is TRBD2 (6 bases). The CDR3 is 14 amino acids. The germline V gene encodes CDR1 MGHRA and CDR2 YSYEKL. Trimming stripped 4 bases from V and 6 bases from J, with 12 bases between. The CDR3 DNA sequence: TGCGCCAGCAGCCCGAAGACTAGACCCGGGGAGCTGTTTTTT. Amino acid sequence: CASSPKTRPGELFF.

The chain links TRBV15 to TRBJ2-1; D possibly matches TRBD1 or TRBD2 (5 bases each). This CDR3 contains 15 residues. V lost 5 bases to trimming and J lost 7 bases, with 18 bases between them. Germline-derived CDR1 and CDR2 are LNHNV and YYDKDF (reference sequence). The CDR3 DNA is TGTGCCACCAGCCTAGGGACGCGCAGTGTTAATGAGCAGTTCTTC. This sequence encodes CATSLGTRSVNEQFF.

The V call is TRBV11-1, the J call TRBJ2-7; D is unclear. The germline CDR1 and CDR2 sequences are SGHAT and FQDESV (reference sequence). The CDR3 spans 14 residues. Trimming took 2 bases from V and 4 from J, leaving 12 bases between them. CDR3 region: CASSLSQGVYEQYF. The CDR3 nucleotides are TGTGCCAGCAGCTTAAGCCAAGGCGTTTACGAGCAGTACTTC.

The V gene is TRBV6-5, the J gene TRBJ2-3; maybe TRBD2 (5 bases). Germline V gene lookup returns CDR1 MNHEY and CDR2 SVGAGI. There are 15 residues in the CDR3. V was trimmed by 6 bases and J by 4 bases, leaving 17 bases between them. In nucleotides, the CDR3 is TGTGCCAGCAGCCCCACGTGGTCGCGGGCAGATACGCAGTATTTT. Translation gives CASSPTWSRADTQYF.

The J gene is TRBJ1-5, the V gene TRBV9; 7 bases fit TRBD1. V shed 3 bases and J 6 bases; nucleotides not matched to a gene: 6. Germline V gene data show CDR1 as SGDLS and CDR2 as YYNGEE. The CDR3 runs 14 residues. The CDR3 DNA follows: TGTGCCAGCAGCGCCGACAGGGAGGGTCAGCCCCAGCATTTT. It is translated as CASSADREGQPQHF.

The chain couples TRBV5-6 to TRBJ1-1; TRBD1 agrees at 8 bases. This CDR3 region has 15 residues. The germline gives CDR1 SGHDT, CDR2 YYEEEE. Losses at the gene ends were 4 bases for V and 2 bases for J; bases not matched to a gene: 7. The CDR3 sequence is CASSLRQGRNTEAFF. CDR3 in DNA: TGTGCCAGCAGCCTAAGACAGGGGAGAAACACTGAAGCTTTCTTT.

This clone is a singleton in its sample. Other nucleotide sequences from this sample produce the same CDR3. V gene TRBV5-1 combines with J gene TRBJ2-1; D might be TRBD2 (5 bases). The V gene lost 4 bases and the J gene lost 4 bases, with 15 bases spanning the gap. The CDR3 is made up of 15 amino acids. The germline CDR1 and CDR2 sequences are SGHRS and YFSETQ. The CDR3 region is CASSADSLGYNEQFF. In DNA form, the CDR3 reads TGCGCCAGCAGCGCGGACTCCCTGGGATACAATGAGCAGTTCTTC.

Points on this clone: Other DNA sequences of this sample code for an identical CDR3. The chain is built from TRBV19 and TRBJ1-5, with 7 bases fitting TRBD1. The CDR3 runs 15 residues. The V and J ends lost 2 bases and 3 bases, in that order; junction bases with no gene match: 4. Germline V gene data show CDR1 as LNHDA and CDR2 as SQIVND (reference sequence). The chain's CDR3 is CASSISDRDNQPQHF. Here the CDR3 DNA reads TGTGCCAGTAGTATAAGTGACAGGGACAATCAGCCCCAGCATTTT. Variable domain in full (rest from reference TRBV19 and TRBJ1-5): DGGITQSPKYLFRKEGQNVTLSCEQNLNHDAMYWYRQDPGQGLRLIYYSQIVNDFQKGDIAEGYSVSREKKESFPLTVTSAQKNPTAFYLCASSISDRDNQPQHFGDGTRLSIL.

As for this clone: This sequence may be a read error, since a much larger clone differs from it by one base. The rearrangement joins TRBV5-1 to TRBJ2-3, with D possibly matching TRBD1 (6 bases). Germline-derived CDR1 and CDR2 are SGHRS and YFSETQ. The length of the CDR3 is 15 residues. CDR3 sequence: CVSRFRGFDTDTQYF. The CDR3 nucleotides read TGCGTCAGCAGGTTCAGGGGTTTCGATACGGATACGCAGTATTTT.

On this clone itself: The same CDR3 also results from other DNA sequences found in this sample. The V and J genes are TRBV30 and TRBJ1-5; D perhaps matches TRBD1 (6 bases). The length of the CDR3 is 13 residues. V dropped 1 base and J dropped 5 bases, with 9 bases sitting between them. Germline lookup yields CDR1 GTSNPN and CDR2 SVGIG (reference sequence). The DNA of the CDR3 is TGTGCCTGGAGTGAACAGGGAGATCAGCCCCAGCATTTT. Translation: CAWSEQGDQPQHF.

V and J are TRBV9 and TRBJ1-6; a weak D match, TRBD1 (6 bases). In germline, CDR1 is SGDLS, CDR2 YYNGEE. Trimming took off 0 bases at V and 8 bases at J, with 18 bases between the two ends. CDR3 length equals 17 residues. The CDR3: CASSVAPLLAGDSPLHF. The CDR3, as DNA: TGTGCCAGCAGCGTAGCTCCCCTTTTGGCAGGGGATTCACCCCTCCACTTT.

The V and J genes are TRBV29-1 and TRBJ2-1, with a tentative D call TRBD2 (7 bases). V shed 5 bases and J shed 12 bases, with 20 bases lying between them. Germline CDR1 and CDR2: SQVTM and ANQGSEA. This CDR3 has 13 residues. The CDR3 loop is CSVPPSGPGVQFF. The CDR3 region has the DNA TGCAGCGTTCCTCCTAGCGGCCCAGGGGTGCAGTTCTTC.

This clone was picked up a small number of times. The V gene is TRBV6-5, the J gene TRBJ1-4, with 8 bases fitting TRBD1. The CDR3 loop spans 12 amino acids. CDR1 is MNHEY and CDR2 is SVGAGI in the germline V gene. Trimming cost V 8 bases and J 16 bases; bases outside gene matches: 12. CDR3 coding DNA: TGTGCCAGCCTCCCCCTAGGACAGGGAACGTTTTTT. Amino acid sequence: CASLPLGQGTFF.